The 17 T cell receptor beta chains listed next were all sequenced from one sample in a study of cytomegalovirus exposure and HLA in healthy donors. Primers: 60 Vbeta forward and 13 Jbeta reverse. Libraries were prepared by immunoSEQ multiplex PCR; TCRdb keeps only in-frame clonotypes and omits some of them. The sample shows about 69,000 clones, around 74% of them seen only once. The sequencing sample was made of PBMCs. Receptors originate from a woman aged 60-75 years in good health and CMV-seropositive.

The V call is TRBV27, the J call TRBJ1-2; 7 bases align to TRBD1. The germline V gene has CDR1 MNHEY and CDR2 SMNVEV (reference sequence). This CDR3 is built from 15 residues. V shed 2 bases and J 1 base; nucleotides not matched to a gene: 4. CDR3 region: CASSLRQGNNYGYTF. The CDR3 nucleotides are TGTGCCAGCAGTTTACGACAGGGTAATAACTATGGCTACACCTTC.

This clone was counted between two and nine times. At one end the junction does not follow the germline gene, possibly because of a read error. The V gene is TRBV7-7, the J gene TRBJ1-4, with 8 bases that match TRBD1. The CDR3 runs 15 residues. CDR1 is SSHAT and CDR2 is FNYEAQ in the germline V gene (reference sequence). The CDR3 spells CASSLGGQGGEKLFF. The CDR3 DNA sequence: TGTGCTAGCAGCTTAGGAGGACAGGGAGGTGAAAAACTGTTTTTT.

This clone occurred once. The chain couples TRBV2 to TRBJ2-1; 8 bases fit TRBD1. This CDR3 has 15 residues. Per the germline V gene, CDR1 is SNHLY and CDR2 is FYNNEI. V was pared by 2 bases and J by 9 bases, with 9 bases of the junction left unmatched. CDR3 in DNA: TGTGCCAGCAGTGAATCGGCAGGGGGCTTTGGTGAGCAGTTCTTC. Translation: CASSESAGGFGEQFF.

The CDR3 region has the DNA TGTGCCAGCAGTGGACGCGGGACGCCTGAGCAGTTCTTC. Translation gives CASSGRGTPEQFF. J is TRBJ2-1 and V is TRBV6-1; tentatively, D is TRBD2 (6 bases). Trimming pared 4 bases from V and 9 bases from J, leaving 13 bases between. This CDR3 has 13 residues. Germline CDR1 MNHNS, CDR2 SASEGT.

This clone occurred once. The V and J genes are TRBV9 and TRBJ1-1, with no clear D. Looked up from germline, CDR1 is SGDLS and CDR2 is YYNGEE. Trimming removed 0 bases from V and 5 bases from J, with 11 bases in between. The CDR3 consists of 14 residues. The CDR3 coding sequence is TGTGCCAGCAGCGTAGGGAGTACTCAAACTGAAGCTTTCTTT. As protein: CASSVGSTQTEAFF.

The chain couples TRBV5-1 to TRBJ1-1; tentatively, D is TRBD1 (6 bases). V was trimmed by 0 bases and J by 2 bases, leaving 17 bases between them. Germline CDR1 SGHRS, CDR2 YFSETQ. The CDR3 totals 17 residues. The CDR3 sequence is CASSLVIRGQHNTEAFF. CDR3 DNA sequence: TGCGCCAGCAGCTTGGTTATCAGGGGTCAACACAACACTGAAGCTTTCTTT.

The V call is TRBV30, the J call TRBJ1-4, with no clear D. Germline V gene lookup returns CDR1 GTSNPN and CDR2 SVGIG (reference sequence). There are 13 residues in the CDR3. V was trimmed by 2 bases and J by 8 bases, leaving 12 bases between them. The CDR3 reads CAWSIPAGEKLFF. CDR3 DNA sequence: TGTGCCTGGAGTATACCTGCGGGGGAAAAACTGTTTTTT.

About this clone itself: One end of the junction varies from germline; a read error may be responsible. Other DNA sequences in the same sample also yield this CDR3. The gene calls are TRBV2 and TRBJ1-3, with 7 bases identical to TRBD1. The CDR3 is made up of 16 amino acids. From germline, CDR1 is SNHLY and CDR2 FYNNEI. CDR3 residues: CASSTIPDRARNTIYF. In nucleotides, the CDR3 is TGTGCTAGCAGTACCATTCCCGACAGGGCCAGAAACACCATATATTTT.

The sample holds a few counts of this clone. This sequence joins TRBV10-3 and TRBJ2-6; D not certain. Germline loops: CDR1 ENHRY, CDR2 SYGVKD. Trimming removed 3 bases at V and 0 bases at J, with 6 bases between. The CDR3 length is 15 residues. The CDR3 bases are TGTGCCATCAGTGATGGCAGCTCTGGGGCCAACGTCCTGACTTTC. Translated, it gives CAISDGSSGANVLTF.

This clone has just a few counts. The genes are TRBV5-1 and TRBJ1-6; perhaps TRBD1 as D (6 bases). The germline V gene has CDR1 SGHRS and CDR2 YFSETQ. The V end was cut by 4 bases, the J end by 2 bases, with 13 bases between. This CDR3 contains 16 residues. In DNA, the CDR3 is TGCGCCAGCAGCATAACAGGGACAACCTATAATTCACCCCTCCACTTT. Its translation: CASSITGTTYNSPLHF.

The gene calls are TRBV29-1 and TRBJ1-2; unclear D gene. V was pared by 4 bases and J by 4 bases, with 10 bases between. The CDR3 is made up of 12 amino acids. The V gene's germline CDR1 is SQVTM and CDR2 ANQGSEA. In DNA form, the CDR3 reads TGCAGCGTTGGTGAGGGCCCCTATGGCTACACCTTC. Residues: CSVGEGPYGYTF.

The rearrangement uses TRBV9 and TRBJ2-1, with D possibly matching TRBD2 (6 bases). Germline CDR1 SGDLS, CDR2 YYNGEE. This CDR3 has 15 amino acids. V was shortened by 0 bases and J by 6 bases, with 13 bases between the two germline ends. The CDR3 region is CASSVAGTSFNEQFF. CDR3 bases: TGTGCCAGCAGCGTAGCCGGGACTTCTTTCAATGAGCAGTTCTTC.

V and J are TRBV27 and TRBJ2-7, with TRBD1 as a possible D gene (6 bases). In germline, CDR1 is MNHEY, CDR2 SMNVEV (reference sequence). V lost 7 bases and J lost 3, with 16 bases in between. The CDR3 is 14 residues long. CDR3 protein: CASNSRGRLYEQYF. The CDR3 nucleotides read TGTGCCAGCAACAGCAGGGGAAGGCTCTACGAGCAGTACTTC.

The rearrangement links TRBV4-1 to TRBJ2-5; TRBD1 might be the D (5 bases). The germline CDR1 and CDR2 sequences are MGHRA and YSYEKL. The CDR3 has 13 residues. V lost 0 bases, J lost 7 bases, and 9 bases lay in between. CDR3 in amino acids: CASSQETGWTQYF. The CDR3 DNA sequence: TGCGCCAGCAGCCAAGAAACAGGCTGGACCCAGTACTTC.

The J gene is TRBJ2-3, the V gene TRBV10-3; the D is unclear. The ends were cut back, 6 bases at V and 0 bases at J, with 4 bases in the middle. The V gene's germline CDR1 is ENHRY and CDR2 SYGVKD. This CDR3 contains 12 residues. The DNA of the CDR3 is TGTGCCATCAGAGCTAGCACAGATACGCAGTATTTT. Translating it yields CAIRASTDTQYF.

In this sample, this clone turned up once. The V gene is TRBV7-9, the J gene TRBJ1-2; D is ambiguous. The germline V gene has CDR1 SEHNR and CDR2 FQNEAQ (reference sequence). Between the trimmed V and J ends, which lost 7 bases and 1 base, there was a span of 13 bases. The CDR3 contains 14 residues. The CDR3 sequence: CASIGGSLNYGYTF. The CDR3 bases are TGTGCCAGCATAGGAGGGTCGCTTAACTATGGCTACACCTTC.

Turning to this clone: A far larger clone is off by one base, so a read error is likely. Other DNA sequences of this sample code for an identical CDR3. This chain uses TRBV15 with TRBJ1-1; D possibly corresponds to TRBD1 (5 bases). Trimming pared 8 bases from V and 2 bases from J, leaving 12 bases between. Germline CDR1 LNHNV, CDR2 YYDKDF (reference sequence). This CDR3 is 13 amino acids long. The CDR3 loop reads CATEAGSNTEAFF. For the CDR3, the DNA is TGTGCCACCGAGGCAGGGTCAAACACTGAAGCTTTCTTT.